The present entry profiles one T cell receptor beta chain with its context. This sample is part of a study of T-cell reconstitution after alpha-beta-depleted transplantation in children. Unique molecular identifiers were used in preparing the TCRbeta library. One entry per CDR3 protein results from TCRdb running MiXCR on the PCR reads. The table shows about 350,000 distinct CDR3 sequences, with approximately 12% occurring only once. This CDR3 is built from 14 residues. The V gene's germline CDR1 is KGHDR and CDR2 SFDVKD. V was pared by 9 bases and J by 4 bases, with 6 bases of the junction left unmatched.

Material: PBMCs, obtained from the stem cell graft. The sequence derives from a human donor who donated a stem cell graft to a child with Fanconi anemia. The J gene is TRBJ2-3, the V gene TRBV24-1; the match to TRBD1 covers 10 bases. This CDR3 reads CATGGQGEPDTQYF. The CDR3 DNA follows: TGTGCCACCGGCGGACAGGGGGAACCAGATACGCAGTATTTT.